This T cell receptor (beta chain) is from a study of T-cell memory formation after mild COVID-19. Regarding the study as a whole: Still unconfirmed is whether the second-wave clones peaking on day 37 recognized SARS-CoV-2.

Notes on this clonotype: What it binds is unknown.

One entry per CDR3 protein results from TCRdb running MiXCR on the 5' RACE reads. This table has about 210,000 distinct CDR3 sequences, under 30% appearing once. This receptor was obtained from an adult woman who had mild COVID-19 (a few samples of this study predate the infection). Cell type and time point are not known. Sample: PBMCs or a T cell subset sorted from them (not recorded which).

This chain's CDR3 is CSVEADTQYF. CDR3 DNA sequence: TGCAGCGTTGAAGCAGATACGCAGTATTTT. The J gene is TRBJ2-3, the V gene TRBV29-1; no clear D gene. The germline V gene has CDR1 SQVTM and CDR2 ANQGSEA. Between the trimmed V and J ends, which lost 1 base and 4 bases, there was a span of 0 bases. The CDR3 length is 10 residues.